A single count supports the clone carrying this T cell receptor (beta chain). The entry originates in a study of blood T cell repertoires in COVID-19. Trimming removed 4 bases from V and 1 base from J; junction bases left unmatched: 4. CDR3 length: 15 residues. Germline lookup yields CDR1 SGHAT and CDR2 FQNNGV. The authors' processing: Nucleated cell counts were estimated from reference gene primer amplification. Clones were read by immunoSEQ multiplex PCR, and TCRdb kept only the in-frame ones, dropping some. V and J calls and clone size are copied from that table; D and trimming were computed from the DNA. The table lists 350,000 to 550,000 clones, approximately 90% of them singletons.

The sequence was collected from a woman in her twenties or thirties with acute or convalescent COVID-19. The chain has TRBV11-2 and TRBJ2-3, with 8 bases that match TRBD2. The sequenced sample was peripheral blood. For the CDR3, the DNA is TGTGCCAGCAGCTCGGGGGGGACCGGCACAGATACGCAGTATTTT. It is translated as CASSSGGTGTDTQYF.